The source of this T cell receptor beta chain is a study of CD8 T cells in ankylosing spondylitis. This clonotype was observed many times. As yet, its antigen is unknown. Germline V gene sequence: CDR1 ENHRY, CDR2 SYGVKD. J was trimmed by 6 bases and V by 2 bases; bases with no gene match: 3. CDR3 length: 16 amino acids. Study results and limitations: There was a TCR beta motif, made of several highly homologous variants, that appeared characteristic of ankylosing spondylitis blood.

One entry per CDR3 protein, called by TCRdb with MiXCR from the 5' RACE reads. The sample holds some 250,000 distinct CDR3 sequences, 8% to 9.5% seen once. The V call is TRBV10-3, the J call TRBJ2-1; 14 positions agree with TRBD2. Specimen: blood, either unsorted or a sorted T cell fraction (not recorded which). The clonotype originates from a male donor with ankylosing spondylitis or in good health (not recorded which). The CDR3 region is CAISEKGTSGSNEQFF. Written as DNA, the CDR3 is TGTGCCATCAGTGAGAAGGGGACTAGCGGGAGCAATGAGCAGTTCTTC.